The 9 T cell receptor beta chains in this list originate from one sample, sequenced in a study of OX40 agonist ivuxolimab in advanced cancers. The repertoire was sequenced with immunoSEQ multiplex PCR; TCRdb's copy has only in-frame clones and lacks some. This table has some 66,000 clones, around 86% appearing once. Sequences were derived from CD4+ or CD8+ T cells sorted from blood, sampled in a trial of the OX40 agonist ivuxolimab. The receptor set was obtained from an adult with an advanced solid tumor such as melanoma, head and neck, liver or kidney cancer.

The V and J genes are TRBV19 and TRBJ1-2, with a weak D call TRBD1 (5 bases). The CDR3 length is 15 residues. Per germline, CDR1 LNHDA and CDR2 SQIVND (reference sequence). V lost 7 bases, J lost 2 bases, and 17 bases lay in between. The CDR3 loop reads CASNRDSIKNYGYTF. The CDR3 DNA sequence: TGTGCCAGTAACCGAGACAGCATAAAGAACTATGGCTACACCTTC.

The chain joins TRBV6-6 to TRBJ2-7, with a possible D match to TRBD1 (5 bases). The germline V gene encodes CDR1 MNHNY and CDR2 SVGAGI (reference sequence). The CDR3 spans 13 residues. Between the trimmed V and J ends, which lost 2 bases and 3 bases, there was a span of 8 bases. The CDR3 sequence is CASSYGHFYEQYF. The CDR3 DNA sequence: TGTGCCAGCAGTTACGGACATTTCTACGAGCAGTACTTC.

This clone was seen a handful of times. The rearrangement uses TRBV7-9 and TRBJ2-2; 10 bases fit TRBD1. The J segment lost 5 bases and the V segment lost 6 bases, leaving 6 bases of the junction unmatched. The CDR3 has 15 amino acids. Germline assignment: CDR1 SEHNR and CDR2 FQNEAQ (reference sequence). Written as DNA, the CDR3 is TGTGCCAGCAGACCCGGGACAGGGGAAACCGGGGAGCTGTTTTTT. It is translated as CASRPGTGETGELFF.

This sequence joins TRBV25-1 and TRBJ2-1; no reliable D call. The CDR3 is 14 amino acids. With 2 bases removed from V and 0 bases from J, the gap between germline ends came to 5 bases. CDR1 is MGHDK and CDR2 is SYGVNS in the germline V gene. The CDR3 nucleotides read TGTGCCAGCAGTGAAACAAGCTCCTACAATGAGCAGTTCTTC. Translating gives CASSETSSYNEQFF.

This sequence joins TRBV6-5 and TRBJ2-7; a possible D gene is TRBD1 (6 bases). Germline V lookup: CDR1 MNHEY, CDR2 SVGAGI. V was cut by 4 bases and J by 0 bases, with 13 bases left in between. There are 15 residues in the CDR3. CDR3 sequence reads: CASSSGVLSSYEQYF. CDR3 in DNA: TGTGCCAGCAGTTCAGGGGTTCTGAGCTCCTACGAGCAGTACTTC.

The chain recombines TRBV6-1 with TRBJ1-1; D gene uncertain. Trimming pared 4 bases from V and 4 bases from J, leaving 19 bases between. The CDR3 length is 16 residues. Germline CDR1 MNHNS, CDR2 SASEGT. Written as DNA, the CDR3 is TGTGCCAGCAGTGTGGGCCACGAGCTCAAGAGCACTGAAGCTTTCTTT. Translated, it gives CASSVGHELKSTEAFF.

The CDR3 coding sequence is TGTGCCAGCAGCTTGGACTTGGGGACGAACACTGAAGCTTTCTTT. Its translation: CASSLDLGTNTEAFF. V usage is TRBV5-4 and J usage is TRBJ1-1; the D gene is possibly TRBD1 (5 bases). Germline CDR1 SGHNT, CDR2 YYREEE (reference sequence). Trimming removed 0 bases at V and 1 base at J, with 10 bases between. The CDR3 spans 15 residues.

This chain joins TRBV9 and TRBJ1-2; D not resolved. Germline CDR1 reads SGDLS; CDR2 reads YYNGEE. Trimming removed 3 bases at V and 8 bases at J, with 20 bases between. The CDR3 contains 15 residues. The CDR3 sequence: CASSGPSAGMGGYTF. DNA of the CDR3: TGTGCCAGCAGCGGACCTAGTGCAGGCATGGGGGGCTACACCTTC.

This clone is a singleton in its sample. In DNA, the CDR3 is TGTGCCAGCAGCTGGGGGGGGCGTTCTGAAGCTTTCTTT. This translates into CASSWGGRSEAFF. This sequence joins TRBV11-2 and TRBJ1-1; tentative D call: TRBD1 (6 bases). V lost 4 bases to trimming and J lost 6 bases, with 12 bases between them. The CDR3 runs 13 residues. Germline CDR1 reads SGHAT; CDR2 reads FQNNGV.